The rows below give T cell receptor beta chains drawn from one sample of a study of blood T cell repertoires in COVID-19. Clones were sequenced by immunoSEQ multiplex PCR, and TCRdb holds only the in-frame ones, with some missing. Of 10,000 to 15,000 clones in the sample, roughly 88% were seen once. Sequencing was performed on peripheral blood. Source of these receptors: a human donor in a cohort sampled during active COVID-19. CDR3s include the opening cysteine and the closing phenylalanine or tryptophan. Each record gives: D gene, CDR3 length, clone size, V gene, J gene, CDR3 protein, CDR3 DNA. D genes are given only for firm matches. Only part of the rows carry a size: once, few, many, or a class if the clone is expanded.

-	17	-	TRBV18	TRBJ2-7	CASSPLGGARDSYEQYF	TGTGCCAGCTCACCACTAGGCGGTGCCCGCGACTCCTACGAGCAGTACTTC
-	15	-	TRBV27	TRBJ2-1	CASSLWRSSYNEQFF	TGTGCCAGCAGTTTATGGAGGAGCTCCTACAATGAGCAGTTCTTC
-	12	-	TRBV12-5	TRBJ2-1	CASGPTGDEQFF	TGTGCTAGTGGCCCTACAGGTGATGAGCAGTTCTTC
-	14	-	TRBV6-5	TRBJ2-2	CASLRDMGAGELFF	TGTGCCAGCCTTCGGGACATGGGAGCCGGGGAGCTGTTTTTT
-	14	-	TRBV21-1	TRBJ1-5	CASFREGGNQPQHF	TGTGCCAGCTTTAGGGAAGGGGGCAATCAGCCCCAGCATTTT
TRBD1	13	-	TRBV29-1	TRBJ2-7	CSTTGTGGLKQYF	TGCAGCACTACCGGGACAGGGGGCCTGAAGCAGTACTTC
-	16	-	TRBV5-1	TRBJ2-5	CASSLAMGNRPETQYF	TGCGCCAGCAGCTTGGCCATGGGCAACAGGCCAGAGACCCAGTACTTC
-	15	once	TRBV7-9	TRBJ2-7	CASSLASEGAYEQYF	TGTGCCAGCAGCTTAGCTTCCGAAGGGGCCTACGAGCAGTACTTC
-	14	-	TRBV2	TRBJ2-3	CASSEGLNTDTQYF	TGTGCCAGCAGTGAAGGCCTAAACACAGATACGCAGTATTTT
TRBD1	13	-	TRBV5-1	TRBJ1-1	CASSPGGSSEAFF	TGCGCCAGCAGCCCAGGGGGCTCTTCTGAAGCTTTCTTT